This T cell receptor (beta chain) was documented in a study of response to subunit inactivated influenza vaccine. Regarding the study as a whole: The authors suggested that every seasonal influenza vaccination recruits few new T cells.

One entry per CDR3 protein, called by TCRdb with MiXCR from the RT-PCR reads. The repertoire holds about 700,000 distinct CDR3 sequences, with approximately 15% as singletons. This clonotype has a handful of counts. Its antigen is unidentified. This sequence was found in a man between 45 and 60 years old who received an inactivated influenza vaccine. Sequencing used PBMCs from blood, obtained around 15 days before vaccination.

The CDR3 loop reads CASLAGGRSTQYF. The CDR3 coding sequence is TGTGCCAGCCTAGCGGGGGGCCGTAGTACGCAGTATTTT. V gene TRBV25-1 combines with J gene TRBJ2-3, with TRBD2 matching 11 bases. V was pared by 8 bases and J by 8 bases, with 6 bases of the junction left unmatched. CDR3 size: 13 residues. Germline V gene data show CDR1 as MGHDK and CDR2 as SYGVNS.